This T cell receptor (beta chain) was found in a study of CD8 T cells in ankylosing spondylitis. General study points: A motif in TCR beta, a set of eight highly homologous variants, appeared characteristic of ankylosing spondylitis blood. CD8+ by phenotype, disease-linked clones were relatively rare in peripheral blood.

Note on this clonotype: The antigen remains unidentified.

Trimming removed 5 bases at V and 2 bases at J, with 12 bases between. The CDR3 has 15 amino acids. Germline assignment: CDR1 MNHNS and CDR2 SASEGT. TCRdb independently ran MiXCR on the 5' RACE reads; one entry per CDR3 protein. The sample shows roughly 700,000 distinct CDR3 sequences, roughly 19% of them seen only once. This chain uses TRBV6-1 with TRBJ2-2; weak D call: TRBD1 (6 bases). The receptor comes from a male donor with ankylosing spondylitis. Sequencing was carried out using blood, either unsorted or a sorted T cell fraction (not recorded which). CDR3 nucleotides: TGTGCCAGCAGTCCACCGGGACAAAACACCGGGGAGCTGTTTTTT. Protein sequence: CASSPPGQNTGELFF.